This is a list of T cell receptor beta chains from one sample in a study of CD8+CD57+ T cells in acquired aplastic anemia. TCRdb re-called the reads with MiXCR, one entry per CDR3 protein. The sample yields hundreds of thousands of distinct CDR3 sequences, roughly 34% seen once. The sample comprised sorted CD4+, CD8+, or CD8+CD57+ T cells (not recorded which) from PBMCs. The receptor source for this set is a human donor with aplastic anemia. The CDR3 runs from the conserved cysteine through the conserved F or W. A D gene is named only where the DNA matches it firmly. Where a row states a size, it is once, few, many or the class of an expanded clone; other rows omit it.

TRBJ2-7	many	.	TRBV10-1	TGCGCCAGCAGTGAGTCGATTATGGCCCCCTACGAGCAGTACTTC	CASSESIMAPYEQYF
TRBJ2-7	.	.	TRBV11-2	TGTGCCAGCAGCCAAGAAAACCGCGGGTGGGCCTACGAGCAGTACTTC	CASSQENRGWAYEQYF
TRBJ2-1	.	TRBD2	TRBV3-1	TGTGCCAGCAGCCAAGATCATGGTAGCGGGAGGGCCGGGGAGCAGTTCTTC	CASSQDHGSGRAGEQFF
TRBJ1-1	many	.	TRBV7-3	TGTGCCAGCAGCGCCACTATGAACACTGAAGCTTTCTTT	CASSATMNTEAFF
TRBJ2-1	many	.	TRBV10-2	TGCGCCAGCAGTGTCCCGGGAGTTCTAAGCAATGAGCAGTTCTTC	CASSVPGVLSNEQFF
TRBJ1-2	few	.	TRBV7-2	TGTGCCAGCAGCGCTATTCCGGGGAGCTATGGCTACACCTTC	CASSAIPGSYGYTF
TRBJ2-7	.	.	TRBV6-1	TGTGCCACCACAAGAGGACGCGGAGCGATCGAGCAGTACTTC	CATTRGRGAIEQYF
TRBJ2-5	.	.	TRBV5-1	TGCGCCAGCAGCCCCGCGGGGTGGGAGACCCAGTACTTC	CASSPAGWETQYF
TRBJ2-1	many	TRBD1	TRBV2	TGTGCCAGCAGGGAGACAGGGCTCAATGAGCAGTTCTTC	CASRETGLNEQFF
TRBJ1-6	many	.	TRBV24-1	TGTGCCACCAGTGAAGATCATAATTCACCCCTCCACTTT	CATSEDHNSPLHF
TRBJ1-2	.	.	TRBV29-1	TGCAGCCTTAACCGGGATCATGGCTACACCTTC	CSLNRDHGYTF
TRBJ1-1	many	.	TRBV2	TGTGCCAGCGGCGGCCTTCTTTCAGCTTTCTTT	CASGGLLSAFF
TRBJ1-6	many	TRBD1	TRBV9	TGTGCCAGCAGCCCGAGACAGGGTATGAATTCACCCCTCCACTTT	CASSPRQGMNSPLHF
TRBJ1-5	many	.	TRBV2	TGTGCCAGCAGTGAAGACGGGGGGATCATGCCCCAGCATTTT	CASSEDGGIMPQHF
TRBJ2-7	.	.	TRBV12-3/TRBV12-4	TGTGCCAGCAGTGGACGCTTCCAAGGGACGGACTTC	CASSGRFQGTDF
TRBJ1-2	few	.	TRBV3-1	TGTGCCAGCAGCCAAGATCTGTTGGGGTTGGGCTACACCTTC	CASSQDLLGLGYTF
TRBJ1-2	.	TRBD1	TRBV4-1	TGCGCCAGCAGCCAACCCACCCAGGGGGCCTATGGCTACACCTTC	CASSQPTQGAYGYTF
TRBJ2-7	many	TRBD2	TRBV9	TGTGCCAGCAGCGTTAGCGGGAGGGTCTCCCACGAGCAGTACTTC	CASSVSGRVSHEQYF
TRBJ2-7	once	TRBD1	TRBV29-1	TGCAGCGGTGGACAGGGATACGAGCAGTACTTC	CSGGQGYEQYF
TRBJ2-1	.	.	TRBV5-1	TGCGCCAGCAGCTTGTTCGGGAGTAGCAATGAGCAGTTCTTC	CASSLFGSSNEQFF
TRBJ2-1	few	.	TRBV6-1	TGTGCCAGCAGTAGTGACCACGGGACAAGGTACAATGAGCAGTTCTTC	CASSSDHGTRYNEQFF
TRBJ2-7	.	TRBD2	TRBV7-6	TGTGCCAGCAGCTTAGCTGCCGGGAGGTCAACCTACGAGCAGTACTTC	CASSLAAGRSTYEQYF
TRBJ1-2	few	TRBD1	TRBV12-5	TGTGCTAGTGGTTTGTGGGACAGCCTTAACTATGGCTACACCTTC	CASGLWDSLNYGYTF
TRBJ1-1	.	.	TRBV20-1	TGCAGTGCTAACCCAGTCGGCAGGGAAAACACTGAAGCTTTCTTT	CSANPVGRENTEAFF
TRBJ1-2	many	.	TRBV11-2	TGTGCCAGCAGCTTAGTCTCTGTATCGGGATCGCTTAACTATGGCTACACCTTC	CASSLVSVSGSLNYGYTF
TRBJ2-3	.	TRBD2	TRBV24-1	TGTGCCACCAAGGGCGGGGGGGGGCGAGATACGCAGTATTTT	CATKGGGGRDTQYF
TRBJ1-6	many	.	TRBV7-3	TGTGCCAGCAGCTTCGGGAGGGATACACCCCTCCACTTT	CASSFGRDTPLHF
TRBJ1-6	few	TRBD1	TRBV4-1	TGCGCCAGCAGCCAAGTTGCGTCTAACAGGGGTGGTCATTCACCCCTCCACTTT	CASSQVASNRGGHSPLHF
TRBJ2-6	.	.	TRBV20-1	TGCAGTGCTAGGGTCGAGTCTGGGGCCAACGTCCTGACTTTC	CSARVESGANVLTF
TRBJ2-7	many	.	TRBV29-1	TGCAGCGTTGAAGTAGTAGGCGAGCAGTACTTC	CSVEVVGEQYF
TRBJ2-7	many	.	TRBV9	TGTGCCAGCAGCGCGATAGGGGAAGTCGAGCAGTACTTC	CASSAIGEVEQYF
TRBJ2-1	few	.	TRBV4-1	TGCGCCAGCAGCCAAGTTCTGTACAATGAGCAGTTCTTC	CASSQVLYNEQFF
TRBJ1-2	.	.	TRBV7-2	TGTGCCAGCAGCCCCCCCGTGGGGGGGCCGTATGGCTACACCTTC	CASSPPVGGPYGYTF
TRBJ2-3	.	TRBD2	TRBV24-1	TGTGCCACCAGGACTAGCGGGAGCTTAGATACGCAGTATTTT	CATRTSGSLDTQYF
TRBJ1-6	many	.	TRBV19	TGTGCCAGTAGTATAGTACAGGGCGGTTCACCCCTCCACTTT	CASSIVQGGSPLHF
TRBJ1-3	few	.	TRBV6-1	TGTGCCAGCAGTGAATTAGGTCGATTTCCGGACACCATATATTTT	CASSELGRFPDTIYF
TRBJ2-1	.	TRBD2	TRBV19	TGTGCCAGTAGTATAGGACTAGCGGGAGTACATGAGCAGTTCTTC	CASSIGLAGVHEQFF
TRBJ1-1	few	.	TRBV6-1	TGTGCCAGCATTGACGGAAACACTGAAGCTTTCTTT	CASIDGNTEAFF
TRBJ1-1	many	.	TRBV2	TGTGCCAGCAGTGAAAGGGGGGTAGGGAACACTGAAGCTTTCTTT	CASSERGVGNTEAFF
TRBJ2-7	.	.	TRBV10-2	TGCGCCAGCAGTGACCAGATCTCCTACGAGCAGTACTTC	CASSDQISYEQYF
TRBJ1-3	.	.	TRBV12-3/TRBV12-4	TGTGCCAGCGGCACCGGTAGAAACACCATATATTTT	CASGTGRNTIYF
TRBJ1-6	many	TRBD1	TRBV11-1	TGTGCCAGCAGCTTCTTCGCACAGGGGTTCTATAATTCACCCCTCCACTTT	CASSFFAQGFYNSPLHF
TRBJ2-2	.	.	TRBV5-1	TGCGCCAGCAACCCGACTAGTTTAGGCACCGGGGAGCTGTTTTTT	CASNPTSLGTGELFF
TRBJ1-5	.	.	TRBV7-9	TGTGCCAGCAGCTTGACGGAAAGGGCCCAGCATTTT	CASSLTERAQHF
TRBJ1-2	few	TRBD1	TRBV7-3	TGTGCCAGCAGCCTGAGTCCCGGACAGGGAGTCTATGGCTACACCTTC	CASSLSPGQGVYGYTF
TRBJ1-2	many	.	TRBV19	TGTGCCAGTAGTAAATCTTATGGCTACACCTTC	CASSKSYGYTF
TRBJ1-1	many	TRBD1	TRBV2	TGTGCCAGCAGTGAGGCAGGGGGCGGGATCACTGAAGCTTTCTTT	CASSEAGGGITEAFF
TRBJ1-3	.	.	TRBV12-3/TRBV12-4	TGTGCCAGCAGTTTATATCGGTTACAATCGCACTCTGGAAACACCATATATTTT	CASSLYRLQSHSGNTIYF
TRBJ1-5	.	TRBD1	TRBV10-3	TGTGCCAGCAGTGCACCGAGACAGGGAACCAGTCAGCCCCAGCATTTT	CASSAPRQGTSQPQHF
TRBJ2-1	few	TRBD2	TRBV25-1	TGTGCCAGCAGCCCGCCCTCCGGGGTAGCGGGGGGGCATGAGCAGTTCTTC	CASSPPSGVAGGHEQFF